Below are 17 T cell receptor beta chains sequenced from a single sample in a study of beta chain features in type 1 diabetes. Whole-study findings and limits: Among all four CD4+ subsets, Type 1 diabetes patients had TCRB CDR3s that were moderately but significantly shorter.

No antigen has been identified for these receptors. Since all of the isolated RNA was reverse transcribed, expressed TCRB transcripts were what got sequenced. Measured with immunoSEQ multiplex PCR; TCRdb has only the in-frame clones, and not every one. Counted here are 550,000 to 850,000 clones, around 15% occurring once; the ten biggest clones make up 0.02% to 0.025%. Sequencing used naive CD4+ T cells from blood. All receptors derive from a man between 18 and 29 years old with type 1 diabetes.

V is TRBV30 and J is TRBJ2-1; 9 bases line up with TRBD2. The ends lost 0 bases at V and 9 bases at J; junction bases unmatched: 3. Germline lookup yields CDR1 GTSNPN and CDR2 SVGIG (reference sequence). The length of the CDR3 is 13 residues. In DNA, the CDR3 is TGTGCCTGGAGTGTCGGGACTAGCACTGAGCAGTTCTTC. Its protein is CAWSVGTSTEQFF.

The chain combines TRBV9 with TRBJ2-3; no clear D. Germline V gives CDR1 SGDLS, CDR2 YYNGEE. The CDR3 is 12 residues long. V was trimmed by 4 bases and J by 4 bases, leaving 7 bases between them. CDR3 protein: CASSSYSDTQYF. For the CDR3, the DNA is TGTGCCAGCAGCTCCTATTCAGATACGCAGTATTTT.

V gene TRBV6-1 combines with J gene TRBJ2-3; no clear D gene. Germline V gives CDR1 MNHNS, CDR2 SASEGT. The germline V and J ends were trimmed by 7 bases and 4 bases, with 6 bases remaining between them. CDR3 length equals 11 residues. This CDR3 is CASTVSDTQYF. In nucleotides, the CDR3 is TGTGCCAGCACCGTTTCAGATACGCAGTATTTT.

This clone was counted only a few times. The V gene is TRBV2, the J gene TRBJ2-4, with D perhaps TRBD1 (7 bases). The V end was cut by 3 bases, the J end by 6 bases, with 12 bases between. The CDR3 consists of 14 residues. Germline CDR1 is SNHLY and CDR2 is FYNNEI. CDR3 DNA: TGTGCCAGCAGTGACGGCAGGGGGGTAAACATTCAGTACTTC. Its protein product is CASSDGRGVNIQYF.

The chain joins TRBV2 to TRBJ1-1; D is perhaps TRBD1 (5 bases). V was cut by 6 bases and J by 5 bases, with 10 bases left in between. The germline CDR1 and CDR2 sequences are SNHLY and FYNNEI. This CDR3 region has 12 residues. CDR3: CASSAGRTEAFF. CDR3 coding DNA: TGTGCCAGCAGCGCAGGGAGAACTGAAGCTTTCTTT.

This clone was seen a few times. The CDR3 nucleotides are TGTGCCAGCAGCTCGACTGCTAACTATGGCTACACCTTC. This encodes CASSSTANYGYTF. The V gene is TRBV27, the J gene TRBJ1-2, with no clear D. Germline CDR1 and CDR2: MNHEY and SMNVEV (reference sequence). Trimming stripped 6 bases from V and 0 bases from J, with 8 bases between. This CDR3 is 13 amino acids long.

V is TRBV27 and J is TRBJ2-5, with D perhaps matching TRBD2 (5 bases). Germline assignment: CDR1 MNHEY and CDR2 SMNVEV (reference sequence). Trimming left V 1 base short and J 6 bases short, with 15 bases between. The CDR3 is 15 residues long. DNA of the CDR3: TGTGCCAGCAGTTTATGGGCGGACCGGGGAAAGACCCAGTACTTC. The encoded protein is CASSLWADRGKTQYF.

As to this clone: A junction boundary mismatches the germline segment, possibly from a read error. Other DNA sequences in this sample translate to the same CDR3. The chain recombines TRBV7-7 with TRBJ2-1, with TRBD1 matching over 7 bases. Germline lookup yields CDR1 SSHAT and CDR2 FNYEAQ (reference sequence). The CDR3 is made up of 14 amino acids. The CDR3 loop reads CASSLDRVGNEQFF. The DNA for the CDR3 is TGTGCTAGCAGCTTAGACAGGGTAGGGAATGAGCAGTTCTTC.

V is TRBV5-4 and J is TRBJ2-1, with TRBD1 matching over 12 bases. Germline trimming cut 4 bases from V and 1 base from J; bases unmatched to any gene: 3. This CDR3 contains 16 residues. The germline V gene has CDR1 SGHNT and CDR2 YYREEE (reference sequence). This chain's CDR3 is CASSPGQGASYNEQFF. The CDR3 DNA follows: TGTGCCAGCAGCCCGGGACAGGGGGCTTCCTACAATGAGCAGTTCTTC.

Only a few counts were recorded for this clone. The chain couples TRBV9 to TRBJ2-3; D not certain. V was shortened by 4 bases and J by 5 bases, with 5 bases between the two germline ends. Looked up from germline, CDR1 is SGDLS and CDR2 is YYNGEE. The CDR3 extends over 11 amino acids. As DNA, the CDR3 is TGTGCCAGCAGCAGGGAAGATACGCAGTATTTT. Its protein product is CASSREDTQYF.

The sample holds a few counts of this clone. V and J are TRBV10-3 and TRBJ2-1; 11 bases align to TRBD1. J gave up 2 bases and V 7 bases, and 4 bases lay outside the gene matches. Germline CDR1 ENHRY, CDR2 SYGVKD. The CDR3 covers 15 residues. This CDR3 is CAIKGTGGTYNEQFF. As DNA, the CDR3 is TGTGCCATCAAGGGGACAGGGGGTACCTACAATGAGCAGTTCTTC.

This clone has just a few counts. The identical CDR3 is also encoded by other nucleotide sequences in the sample. The chain is built from TRBV2 and TRBJ2-2; D assignment may be TRBD1 or TRBD2 (5 bases each). Trimming cost V 8 bases and J 0 bases, with 10 bases left between them. CDR1 is SNHLY and CDR2 is FYNNEI in the germline V gene. The length of the CDR3 is 14 residues. The CDR3 region has the DNA TGTGCCAGCCGAGGGACGGCGAACACCGGGGAGCTGTTTTTT. Protein product: CASRGTANTGELFF. The full variable domain, with the rest looked up from reference TRBV2 and TRBJ2-2, is EPEVTQTPSHQVTQMGQEVILRCVPISNHLYFYWYRQILGQKVEFLVSFYNNEISEKSEIFDDQFSVERPDGSNFTLKIRSTKLEDSAMYFCASRGTANTGELFFGEGSRLTVL.

This clone was observed a handful of times. CDR3 sequence: CASSLARDRVSYEQYF. The CDR3 DNA reads TGCGCCAGCAGCTTGGCCCGGGACAGGGTCTCCTACGAGCAGTACTTC. The rearrangement uses TRBV5-1 and TRBJ2-7; 9 bases match TRBD1. Unmatched junction bases numbered 4, after V lost 0 bases and J lost 0 bases. The CDR3 is 16 amino acids. Germline CDR1 SGHRS, CDR2 YFSETQ.

The chain joins TRBV7-3 to TRBJ2-2, with 7 bases identical to TRBD1. Per the germline V gene, CDR1 is SGHTA and CDR2 is FQGTGA. The CDR3 contains 15 residues. The ends lost 4 bases at V and 7 bases at J; junction bases unmatched: 9. CDR3 region: CASSSGQLYIGELFF. The CDR3 nucleotides read TGTGCCAGCAGCTCGGGACAGCTTTATATCGGGGAGCTGTTTTTT.

This clone appeared a few times. The CDR3 bases are TGCGCCAGCAGCCCGCAGGGACAGGGCGGCAATTCACCCCTCCACTTT. Protein: CASSPQGQGGNSPLHF. The rearrangement uses TRBV5-1 and TRBJ1-6; 9 nucleotides line up with TRBD1. The CDR3 sequence is 16 residues long. Germline-derived CDR1 and CDR2 are SGHRS and YFSETQ. V shed 4 bases, J shed 7 bases, and the junction held 9 bases outside the gene matches.

This clone was counted between two and nine times. The chain joins TRBV6-4 to TRBJ2-5; D may match TRBD1 or TRBD2 (5 bases each). In germline, CDR1 is MRHNA, CDR2 SNTAGT. Trimming took 5 bases from V and 5 from J, leaving 12 bases between them. The CDR3 consists of 13 residues. For the CDR3, the DNA is TGTGCCAGCAGTACCGGGACCGGGGAGACCCAGTACTTC. Its protein is CASSTGTGETQYF.

The chain is built from TRBV14 and TRBJ2-7; weak D call: TRBD1 (8 bases). Trimming took 2 bases from V and 4 from J, leaving 27 bases between them. This CDR3 is 19 amino acids long. CDR1 SGHDN and CDR2 FVKESK come from the germline V gene. The CDR3 sequence is CASSQTDRGLWVSEYEQYF. CDR3 DNA sequence: TGTGCCAGCAGCCAAACAGACAGGGGACTATGGGTATCAGAATACGAGCAGTACTTC.